A single sample is the source of the 28 T cell receptor beta chains below, sequenced in a study of T-cell memory formation after mild COVID-19. Each CDR3 protein gets one entry after TCRdb re-called the 5' RACE reads with MiXCR. This sample carries a few hundred thousand distinct CDR3 sequences, around 27% of them seen once, and the ten largest clones take around 13%. Sequencing was carried out using PBMCs or a T cell subset sorted from them (not recorded which). The receptors originated from an adult woman who had mild COVID-19 (a few samples of this study predate the infection). Cell type and time point are not known.

The chain recombines TRBV20-1 with TRBJ1-2, with D maybe TRBD1 (5 bases). The CDR3 covers 13 residues. The germline V gene has CDR1 DFQATT and CDR2 SNEGSKA (reference sequence). V was pared by 5 bases and J by 5 bases, with 15 bases between. CDR3 bases: TGCAGTGCTTTAGCGCTGGGGGGATATGGCTACACCTTC. This translates into CSALALGGYGYTF.

This sequence joins TRBV5-1 and TRBJ1-3; D not resolved. V was cut by 4 bases and J by 0 bases, with 8 bases left in between. CDR3 length equals 14 residues. Looked up from germline, CDR1 is SGHRS and CDR2 is YFSETQ. The CDR3 DNA sequence: TGCGCCAGCAGCCCGGACTCCTCTGGAAACACCATATATTTT. Amino acids: CASSPDSSGNTIYF.

The V and J genes are TRBV7-2 and TRBJ1-2; 7 positions match TRBD1. There are 14 residues in the CDR3. With V trimmed by 8 bases and J by 5 bases, 11 bases remained unmatched. Germline V gene data show CDR1 as SGHTA and CDR2 as FQGNSA. CDR3 region: CASYDDRALYGYTF. Here the CDR3 DNA reads TGTGCCAGCTATGACGACAGGGCGCTTTATGGCTACACCTTC.

This clonotype has more than one count but fewer than ten. The chain joins TRBV5-1 to TRBJ2-5; D gene uncertain. This CDR3 is 15 amino acids long. V lost 4 bases to trimming and J lost 3 bases, with 16 bases between them. Germline assignment: CDR1 SGHRS and CDR2 YFSETQ. The CDR3 reads CASSRASTAEETQYF. The CDR3 bases are TGCGCCAGCAGCCGGGCTTCTACAGCAGAAGAGACCCAGTACTTC.

The chain uses TRBV6-1 and TRBJ2-4; TRBD2 matches at 12 bases. This CDR3 has 16 residues. Looked up from germline, CDR1 is MNHNS and CDR2 is SASEGT. Germline trimming cut 6 bases from V and 7 bases from J; bases unmatched to any gene: 10. The CDR3 sequence is CASRPTSGGLGNIQYF. CDR3 DNA sequence: TGTGCCAGCAGGCCAACTAGCGGGGGGCTAGGGAACATTCAGTACTTC.

The chain uses TRBV6-5 and TRBJ1-4, with TRBD1 matching over 8 bases. Looked up from germline, CDR1 is MNHEY and CDR2 is SVGAGI. The CDR3 sequence is 16 residues long. V lost 5 bases and J lost 6; bases outside the gene matches: 11. In nucleotides, the CDR3 is TGTGCCAGCAGTGGTCTCGCAGGGGGCCGACATGAAAAACTGTTTTTT. Amino acid sequence: CASSGLAGGRHEKLFF.

This rearrangement joins TRBV5-1 to TRBJ2-3; D unclear. V was pared by 5 bases and J by 4 bases, with 11 bases between. Germline V lookup: CDR1 SGHRS, CDR2 YFSETQ. The CDR3 runs to 13 residues. CDR3 residues: CASRGIESDTQYF. Here the CDR3 DNA reads TGCGCCAGCAGGGGGATCGAATCAGATACGCAGTATTTT.

This rearrangement joins TRBV25-1 to TRBJ2-2; 9 bases map to TRBD1. CDR1 is MGHDK, CDR2 SYGVNS, per germline. The CDR3 has 18 residues. Trimming removed 2 bases from V and 4 bases from J; junction bases left unmatched: 11. CDR3 loop: CASSERKWRTGATGELFF. CDR3 in DNA: TGTGCCAGCAGTGAACGAAAGTGGAGGACAGGGGCCACCGGGGAGCTGTTTTTT.

In nucleotides, the CDR3 is TGTGCCAGCAGTGAAGGAACCGGGACAGGGGGACGTATGGACTACGAGCAGTACTTC. Amino acids: CASSEGTGTGGRMDYEQYF. J is TRBJ2-7 and V is TRBV25-1, with 11 positions matching TRBD1. Germline V CDR1 and CDR2: MGHDK, SYGVNS. J lost 3 bases, V lost 2 bases, and 15 bases had no gene match. The CDR3 loop spans 19 amino acids.

A few counts support this clonotype. The CDR3 is CATSGELDGRYGYTF. The DNA of the CDR3 is TGTGCCACCAGCGGTGAATTGGACGGACGCTATGGCTACACCTTC. The chain combines TRBV15 with TRBJ1-2; no reliable D call. This CDR3 is built from 15 residues. The germline V gene has CDR1 LNHNV and CDR2 YYDKDF (reference sequence). V was trimmed by 5 bases and J by 4 bases, leaving 17 bases between them.

CDR3 amino acids: CASSILATGELFF. CDR3 DNA: TGTGCCAGCAGCATCCTAGCTACCGGGGAGCTGTTTTTT. V usage is TRBV7-9 and J usage is TRBJ2-2; D may be TRBD2 (5 bases). Trimming removed 5 bases at V and 5 bases at J, with 9 bases between. CDR3 size: 13 residues. From germline, CDR1 is SEHNR and CDR2 FQNEAQ (reference sequence).

This chain joins TRBV29-1 and TRBJ1-2; D perhaps matches TRBD1 (6 bases). This CDR3 comprises 13 residues. Germline V gives CDR1 SQVTM, CDR2 ANQGSEA. The V and J ends lost 6 bases and 5 bases respectively, with 16 bases between them. The CDR3 is CSVGKGDTYGYTF. CDR3 DNA sequence: TGCAGCGTCGGTAAGGGGGATACGTATGGCTACACCTTC.

This clonotype has only a few counts. This sequence joins TRBV4-2 and TRBJ2-3, with 11 bases identical to TRBD2. The CDR3 spans 17 residues. The germline CDR1 and CDR2 sequences are LGHNA and YNFKEQ. V trimming: 0 bases; J trimming: 2 bases; junction bases outside the gene matches: 4. The CDR3 protein is CASSQEASGGTTDTQYF. CDR3 in DNA: TGTGCCAGCAGCCAAGAGGCTAGCGGGGGGACCACAGATACGCAGTATTTT.

V usage is TRBV7-9 and J usage is TRBJ1-1; a possible D gene is TRBD1 (6 bases). CDR3 size: 15 residues. V gave up 3 bases and J gave up 5 bases, with 16 bases separating them. Germline V lookup: CDR1 SEHNR, CDR2 FQNEAQ (reference sequence). The CDR3 coding sequence is TGTGCCAGCAGCTTCACGTTAACAGGGAGGACTGAAGCTTTCTTT. Encoded protein: CASSFTLTGRTEAFF.

The chain has TRBV5-1 and TRBJ2-3; 9 positions agree with TRBD2. This CDR3 contains 17 residues. The V gene end was trimmed by 8 bases and the J gene end by 1 base; junction bases not matched to a gene: 14. The germline V gene has CDR1 SGHRS and CDR2 YFSETQ. The CDR3 is CASKIKGLAQGTDTQYF. In DNA form, the CDR3 reads TGCGCCAGTAAGATTAAGGGACTAGCTCAGGGCACAGATACGCAGTATTTT.

This rearrangement joins TRBV12-3 or TRBV12-4 to TRBJ2-3; weak D call: TRBD1 (6 bases). This CDR3 has 16 residues. V was clipped by 3 bases and J by 4 bases, with 17 bases between them. The CDR3: CASSFRQGPRSDTQYF. The CDR3 bases are TGTGCCAGCAGTTTTCGGCAGGGGCCCCGATCAGATACGCAGTATTTT.

This clonotype was picked up a small number of times. The rearrangement uses TRBV23-1 and TRBJ1-5, with D perhaps matching TRBD1 (6 bases). TRBV23-1 carries the ORF label, with uncertain function. V was shortened by 0 bases and J by 7 bases, with 10 bases between the two germline ends. The CDR3 is 14 amino acids. Here the CDR3 reads CASSQSGGRQPQHF. DNA for the CDR3: TGCGCCAGCAGTCAATCTGGGGGCCGGCAGCCCCAGCATTTT.

In this sample, this clonotype turned up a few times. The V call is TRBV18, the J call TRBJ2-1; no clear D gene. V was pared by 0 bases and J by 10 bases, with 10 bases between. Germline V CDR1 and CDR2: KGHSH, LQKENI. The CDR3 covers 13 residues. The CDR3 bases are TGTGCCAGCTCACCACCGATGAAGATCGAGCAGTTCTTC. This sequence encodes CASSPPMKIEQFF.

The chain couples TRBV4-2 to TRBJ2-2, with D possibly being TRBD1 (5 bases). V lost 2 bases, J lost 6 bases, and 10 bases lay in between. The CDR3 consists of 14 residues. CDR1 and CDR2 from the germline V gene are LGHNA and YNFKEQ. The CDR3 bases are TGTGCCAGCAGCCAAAGAAGGGGCGCCGGGGAGCTGTTTTTT. The encoded protein is CASSQRRGAGELFF.

This clonotype was observed a handful of times. V and J are TRBV12-3 or TRBV12-4 and TRBJ1-1; the D is unclear. This CDR3 region has 13 residues. Trimming stripped 3 bases from V and 8 bases from J, with 13 bases between. The CDR3 region has the DNA TGTGCCAGCAGTTTCCGGGGAGATGGGGAAGCTTTCTTT. Protein: CASSFRGDGEAFF.

The sample holds a few counts of this clonotype. This rearrangement joins TRBV5-6 to TRBJ2-5; D gene ambiguous. Trimming stripped 1 base from V and 5 bases from J, with 9 bases between. The CDR3 spans 13 residues. The germline V gene has CDR1 SGHDT and CDR2 YYEEEE. In DNA form, the CDR3 reads TGTGCCAGCAGCTTGATAGTGGGGGAGACCCAGTACTTC. Amino acids: CASSLIVGETQYF.

This clonotype appeared a single time. The gene calls are TRBV20-1 and TRBJ1-1; TRBD1 matches 7 bases. CDR3 length equals 16 residues. The V segment lost 2 bases and the J segment 1 base; nucleotides outside the gene matches: 10. Looked up from germline, CDR1 is DFQATT and CDR2 is SNEGSKA (reference sequence). This CDR3 is CSARPHQGVRNTEAFF. For the CDR3, the DNA is TGCAGTGCTAGACCTCACCAGGGGGTGCGGAACACTGAAGCTTTCTTT.

The chain is built from TRBV20-1 and TRBJ2-2, with D tentatively TRBD2 (7 bases). V gave up 7 bases and J gave up 11 bases, with 14 bases separating them. CDR1 DFQATT and CDR2 SNEGSKA come from the germline V gene (reference sequence). This CDR3 region has 11 residues. The CDR3 coding sequence is TGCAGTGTTCTTTGGGGGGGCGAGCTGTTTTTT. It is translated as CSVLWGGELFF.

This chain connects TRBV2 to TRBJ1-5; no clear D gene. This CDR3 is 15 amino acids long. Germline loops: CDR1 SNHLY, CDR2 FYNNEI. V gave up 4 bases and J gave up 0 bases, with 10 bases separating them. CDR3 nucleotides: TGTGCCAGCAGTGGTGGGGTTCGTAGCAATCAGCCCCAGCATTTT. Translated, it gives CASSGGVRSNQPQHF.

This chain links TRBV9 with TRBJ2-1; D possibly corresponds to TRBD2 (5 bases). The CDR3 runs 17 residues. Trimming cost V 3 bases and J 0 bases, with 16 bases left between them. Germline CDR1 reads SGDLS; CDR2 reads YYNGEE. The CDR3 here is CASSAHLDLSSYNEQFF. The CDR3 DNA follows: TGTGCCAGCAGCGCCCACTTGGACTTAAGCTCCTACAATGAGCAGTTCTTC. Combining the CDR3 with reference TRBV9 and TRBJ2-1 gives the whole variable domain DSGVTQTPKHLITATGQRVTLRCSPRSGDLSVYWYQQSLDQGLQFLIQYYNGEERAKGNILERFSAQQFPDLHSELNLSSLELGDSALYFCASSAHLDLSSYNEQFFGPGTRLTVL.

The J gene is TRBJ2-7, the V gene TRBV7-2; 10 nucleotides line up with TRBD2. The V gene end was trimmed by 3 bases and the J gene end by 6 bases; junction bases not matched to a gene: 8. CDR3 length: 15 residues. Germline CDR1 reads SGHTA; CDR2 reads FQGNSA. The CDR3 spells CASSFPLLAGGEQYF. The CDR3 DNA reads as TGTGCCAGCAGCTTTCCTCTATTAGCGGGAGGCGAGCAGTACTTC.

The CDR3 spells CATSRGAGVRGGGTGELFF. The CDR3 DNA is TGTGCCACCAGCAGAGGGGCCGGGGTTAGGGGAGGAGGCACCGGGGAGCTGTTTTTT. V usage is TRBV15 and J usage is TRBJ2-2; possible D gene TRBD2, 6 bases. Germline CDR1 reads LNHNV; CDR2 reads YYDKDF (reference sequence). V dropped 1 base and J dropped 4 bases, with 22 bases sitting between them. This CDR3 is built from 19 residues.

V usage is TRBV13 and J usage is TRBJ1-1; a weak D match, TRBD1 (5 bases). Deletions cut 1 base from V and 7 bases from J, with 7 bases between. The CDR3 is 12 amino acids. Looked up from germline, CDR1 is PRHDT and CDR2 is FYEKMQ (reference sequence). CDR3 nucleotide sequence: TGTGCCAGCAGCTTAGTAGACAGTGAAGCTTTCTTT. Its translation: CASSLVDSEAFF.